The 21 T cell receptor beta chains given below trace back to one sample, sequenced in a study of regulatory T cells in long-lasting Graves disease. Both iRepertoire HTBI primers and Arm-PCR of CDR3 regions were used to build the TCR beta libraries. One entry per CDR3 protein, called by TCRdb with MiXCR from the multiplex PCR reads. The sample consists of roughly 500,000 distinct CDR3 sequences, approximately 12% of them appearing once. Described time point: newly diagnosed GD, antithyroid drugs for less than 3 months. From PBMCs, RNA was extracted and then used to make the TCR library. The same sample was also used in a study of T cells in Graves' hyperthyroidism and ophthalmopathy.

The sequences come from peripheral blood mononuclear cells (PBMCs), collected at new diagnosis, from a patient treated with antithyroid drugs. Receptors originate from a man aged 25 to 40 with Graves disease.

This clonotype is termed large (0.1 to 1%). CDR3: CASSFTDIYYGYTF. As DNA, the CDR3 is TGTGCCAGCAGTTTCACGGATATTTACTATGGCTACACCTTC. The chain is built from TRBV28 and TRBJ1-2; D is uncertain. This CDR3 spans 14 amino acids. Trimming removed 3 bases from V and 3 bases from J, with 11 bases in between. Germline V gene sequence: CDR1 MDHEN, CDR2 SYDVKM.

This rearrangement joins TRBV10-1 to TRBJ2-5, with TRBD2 as a possible D gene (7 bases). Deletions cut 0 bases from V and 1 base from J, with 15 bases between. There are 17 residues in the CDR3. The V gene's germline CDR1 is WNHNN and CDR2 SYGVQD (reference sequence). Here the CDR3 DNA reads TGCGCCAGCAGTGAGTCCTTCGGGGGGCGACCCCAAGAGACCCAGTACTTC. It codes for CASSESFGGRPQETQYF.

This clonotype was seen a few times. The chain links TRBV7-9 to TRBJ1-3; D not resolved. Germline CDR1 SEHNR, CDR2 FQNEAQ (reference sequence). The CDR3 runs 14 residues. Trimming shortened V by 4 bases and J by 5 bases, and 12 bases separated the two germline ends. The CDR3 reads CASSSNAGRNTIYF. The CDR3 nucleotides are TGTGCCAGCAGCTCCAACGCAGGCAGAAACACCATATATTTT.

Details on this clonotype: Just one base apart from a much larger clone, this may be a read error. The chain's CDR3 is CASGASGNEQYF. In DNA form, the CDR3 reads TGTGCCAGCGGGGCTAGCGGGAATGAGCAGTACTTC. The rearrangement uses TRBV11-3 and TRBJ2-7; 9 bases map to TRBD2. Germline values: CDR1 SGHNT, CDR2 YENEEA. The CDR3 sequence is 12 residues long. V was clipped by 8 bases and J by 7 bases; unmatched bases: 6. The variable domain in full, completed from reference TRBV11-3 and TRBJ2-7, reads EAGVVQSPRYKIIEKKQPVAFWCNPISGHNTLYWYLQNLGQGPELLIRYENEEAVDDSQLPKDRFSAERLKGVDSTLKIQPAELGDSAVYLCASGASGNEQYFGPGTRLTVT.

This chain links TRBV4-1 with TRBJ1-3; D ambiguous. The germline V and J ends were trimmed by 5 bases and 11 bases, with 19 bases remaining between them. Looked up from germline, CDR1 is MGHRA and CDR2 is YSYEKL. This CDR3 has 14 amino acids. The CDR3 region has the DNA TGCGCCAGCAGCTTTACCGGTCGGATAGAAGCCATATATTTT. Translated: CASSFTGRIEAIYF.

This clonotype was observed at least ten times. The chain links TRBV29-1 to TRBJ2-7; the match to TRBD2 covers 8 bases. CDR1 is SQVTM and CDR2 is ANQGSEA in the germline V gene. The CDR3 is 13 amino acids. After removal of 4 bases from V and 6 bases from J, the junction contained 8 bases not matched to a gene. CDR3 amino acids: CSVGTSGSTEQYF. CDR3 nucleotides: TGCAGCGTTGGAACGAGCGGGAGTACCGAGCAGTACTTC.

This clonotype appeared many times. The gene calls are TRBV27 and TRBJ2-3; maybe TRBD1 (6 bases). V shed 5 bases and J shed 2 bases, with 11 bases lying between them. The length of the CDR3 is 14 residues. Germline V lookup: CDR1 MNHEY, CDR2 SMNVEV (reference sequence). The CDR3 here is CASSVDSFTDTQYF. CDR3 sequence (DNA): TGTGCCAGCAGTGTGGACAGTTTCACAGATACGCAGTATTTT.

This clonotype was seen ten or more times. The V gene is TRBV27, the J gene TRBJ2-6; 7 nucleotides align to TRBD1. Trimming removed 5 bases from V and 2 bases from J; junction bases left unmatched: 9. This CDR3 comprises 17 residues. Germline V gene lookup returns CDR1 MNHEY and CDR2 SMNVEV (reference sequence). The DNA of the CDR3 is TGTGCCAGCAGTCCCGCCTACAGGGGCGCTGGGGCCAACGTCCTGACTTTC. Its translation is CASSPAYRGAGANVLTF.

On this clonotype itself: Since a much larger clone is just one base distant, this may be a read error. This chain links TRBV18 with TRBJ2-7; no definite D call. The germline CDR1 and CDR2 sequences are KGHSH and LQKENI. The CDR3 has 12 residues. CDR3 DNA: TGTGCCAGCACACCCAACTCCTACGAGCAGTACTTC. It encodes CASTPNSYEQYF.

There are many counts of this clonotype. The chain couples TRBV12-3 or TRBV12-4 to TRBJ2-2; possibly TRBD1 for D (5 bases). V dropped 6 bases and J dropped 0 bases, with 8 bases sitting between them. This CDR3 has 14 residues. The CDR3 coding sequence is TGTGCCAGCAGCCTGGACACGAACACCGGGGAGCTGTTTTTT. Its translation: CASSLDTNTGELFF.

The rearrangement joins TRBV29-1 to TRBJ2-2; possible D gene TRBD1, 6 bases. This CDR3 comprises 13 residues. CDR1 is SQVTM, CDR2 ANQGSEA, per germline. Trimming stripped 5 bases from V and 5 bases from J, with 12 bases between. CDR3 protein: CSVQPGTTGELFF. The DNA for the CDR3 is TGCAGCGTTCAGCCCGGGACAACCGGGGAGCTGTTTTTT.

At least ten counts were recorded for this clonotype. The genes are TRBV29-1 and TRBJ2-7; perhaps TRBD1 as D (5 bases). Trimming shortened V by 6 bases and J by 5 bases, and 20 bases separated the two germline ends. CDR3 length: 14 residues. CDR1 and CDR2 from the germline V gene are SQVTM and ANQGSEA. Written as DNA, the CDR3 is TGCAGCGTGGACATACAGGACCTCCCCCACGAGCAGTACTTC. This translates into CSVDIQDLPHEQYF.

This clonotype was counted between two and nine times. The V and J genes are TRBV27 and TRBJ2-1; D may correspond to TRBD1 or TRBD2 (5 bases each). The CDR3 consists of 17 residues. Trimming took 4 bases from V and 0 from J, leaving 16 bases between them. The germline gives CDR1 MNHEY, CDR2 SMNVEV (reference sequence). This chain's CDR3 is CASSWDGYSSSYNEQFF. CDR3 in DNA: TGTGCCAGCAGTTGGGACGGTTATTCAAGCTCCTACAATGAGCAGTTCTTC.

The J gene is TRBJ2-3, the V gene TRBV12-3 or TRBV12-4; 15 bases are a match to TRBD2. This CDR3 is built from 16 residues. V shed 5 bases, J shed 5 bases, and the junction held 5 bases outside the gene matches. The CDR3 DNA sequence: TGTGCCAGCAGTAGAGGGACTAGCGGGGGGAGAGATACGCAGTATTTT. This gives the protein CASSRGTSGGRDTQYF.

This clonotype was counted at least ten times. The chain links TRBV28 to TRBJ2-3; 12 nucleotides line up with TRBD2. V shed 4 bases and J 2 bases; nucleotides not matched to a gene: 10. The CDR3 has 18 residues. Germline V gene sequence: CDR1 MDHEN, CDR2 SYDVKM. CDR3: CASSSKALAGGLTDTQYF. In DNA, the CDR3 is TGTGCCAGCAGTTCCAAGGCACTAGCGGGAGGCCTCACAGATACGCAGTATTTT. The full variable domain, completed using reference TRBV28 and TRBJ2-3, is DVKVTQSSRYLVKRTGEKVFLECVQDMDHENMFWYRQDPGLGLRLIYFSYDVKMKEKGDIPEGYSVSREKKERFSLILESASTNQTSMYLCASSSKALAGGLTDTQYFGPGTRLTVL.

V and J are TRBV24-1 and TRBJ2-2; D perhaps matches TRBD1 (6 bases). Per germline, CDR1 KGHDR and CDR2 SFDVKD. This CDR3 is 15 amino acids long. Trimming pared 4 bases from V and 4 bases from J, leaving 12 bases between. CDR3 region: CATSERDTSTGELFF. In DNA, the CDR3 is TGTGCCACCAGTGAACGGGACACTTCCACCGGGGAGCTGTTTTTT.

This clonotype was seen repeatedly, ten times or more. V is TRBV30 and J is TRBJ1-2, with D tentatively TRBD1 (5 bases). The CDR3 loop spans 12 amino acids. Germline CDR1 and CDR2: GTSNPN and SVGIG (reference sequence). Trimming removed 7 bases from V and 6 bases from J, with 15 bases in between. The DNA of the CDR3 is TGTGCCTCTTCGAGGGGCCCGAATGGCTACACCTTC. It specifies CASSRGPNGYTF.

The rearrangement uses TRBV19 and TRBJ1-5; D may be TRBD1 (5 bases). This CDR3 region has 16 residues. Germline lookup yields CDR1 LNHDA and CDR2 SQIVND (reference sequence). With 2 bases removed from V and 1 base from J, the gap between germline ends came to 12 bases. Written as DNA, the CDR3 is TGTGCCAGTAGTATATCGGGGCTGGGGAGCAATCAGCCCCAGCATTTT. Its translation is CASSISGLGSNQPQHF.

The genes are TRBV27 and TRBJ1-1; TRBD1 might be the D (5 bases). Between the trimmed V and J ends, which lost 3 bases and 0 bases, there was a span of 8 bases. Germline CDR1 and CDR2: MNHEY and SMNVEV (reference sequence). The length of the CDR3 is 14 residues. The CDR3 sequence is CASSFLGLNTEAFF. The CDR3 DNA reads as TGTGCCAGCAGTTTTTTGGGACTGAACACTGAAGCTTTCTTT.

The gene calls are TRBV13 and TRBJ2-5; D gene uncertain. V was trimmed by 5 bases and J by 3 bases, leaving 16 bases between them. The CDR3 length is 15 residues. From germline, CDR1 is PRHDT and CDR2 FYEKMQ (reference sequence). CDR3 DNA: TGTGCCAGCAGCGTTTCGAGAGCACTCGAAGAGACCCAGTACTTC. It codes for CASSVSRALEETQYF.

This clonotype has at least ten counts. The V gene is TRBV12-3 or TRBV12-4, the J gene TRBJ2-1; the D is unclear. CDR3 size: 16 residues. Trimming took off 2 bases at V and 1 base at J, with 12 bases between the two ends. Here the CDR3 DNA reads TGTGCCAGCAGTTTAAAAGGCGGCCGTTCCTACAATGAGCAGTTCTTC. Amino acids: CASSLKGGRSYNEQFF.